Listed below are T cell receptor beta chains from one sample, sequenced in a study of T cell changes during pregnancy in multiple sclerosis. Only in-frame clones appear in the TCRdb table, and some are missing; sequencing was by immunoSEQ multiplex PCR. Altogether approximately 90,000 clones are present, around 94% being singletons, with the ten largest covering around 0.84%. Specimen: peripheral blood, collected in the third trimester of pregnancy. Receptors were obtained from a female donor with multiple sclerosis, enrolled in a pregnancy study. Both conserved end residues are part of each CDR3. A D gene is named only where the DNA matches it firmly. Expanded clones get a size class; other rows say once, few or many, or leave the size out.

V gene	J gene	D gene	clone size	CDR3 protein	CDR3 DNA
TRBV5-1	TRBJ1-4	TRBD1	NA	CASTATGGPNEKLFF	TGCGCCAGCACCGCCACAGGGGGACCTAATGAAAAACTGTTTTTT
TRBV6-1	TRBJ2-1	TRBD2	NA	CASSLAGTRNEQFF	TGTGCCAGCAGCTTAGCGGGAACTCGCAATGAGCAGTTCTTC
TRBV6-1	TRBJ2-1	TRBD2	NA	CASSGGTSGRLTYNEQFF	TGTGCCAGCAGTGGAGGGACTAGCGGGAGGTTGACCTACAATGAGCAGTTCTTC
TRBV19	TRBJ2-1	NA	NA	CASSIVSSGPYNEQFF	TGTGCCAGTAGTATAGTTTCCAGCGGGCCCTACAATGAGCAGTTCTTC
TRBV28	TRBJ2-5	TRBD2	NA	CASRLAGVIETQYF	TGTGCCAGCAGACTAGCGGGAGTCATAGAGACCCAGTACTTC
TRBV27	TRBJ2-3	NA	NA	CASSSRAADTQYF	TGTGCCAGCAGTTCGAGGGCAGCAGATACGCAGTATTTT
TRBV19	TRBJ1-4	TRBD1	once	CASSPGGAANEKLFF	TGTGCCAGTAGTCCAGGGGGCGCGGCTAATGAAAAACTGTTTTTT
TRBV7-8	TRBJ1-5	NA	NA	CASSLASQPQHF	TGTGCCAGCAGCTTAGCGAGTCAGCCCCAGCATTTT
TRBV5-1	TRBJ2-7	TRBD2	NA	CASSFRLAGDKDYEQYF	TGCGCCAGCAGCTTCAGACTAGCGGGAGACAAAGACTACGAGCAGTACTTC
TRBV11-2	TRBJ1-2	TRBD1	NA	CASSLDPRGVLSGYTF	TGTGCCAGCAGCTTAGATCCCAGGGGGGTATTGAGCGGCTACACCTTC
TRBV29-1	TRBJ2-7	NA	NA	CSVITSWSSYEQYF	TGCAGCGTGATTACTAGCTGGAGCTCCTACGAGCAGTACTTC
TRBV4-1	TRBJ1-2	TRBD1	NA	CASSRDGTGKGYTF	TGCGCCAGCAGCCGAGATGGGACAGGGAAGGGCTACACCTTC
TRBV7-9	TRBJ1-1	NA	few	CASSSPDWNTEAFF	TGTGCCAGCAGCTCCCCTGACTGGAACACTGAAGCTTTCTTT
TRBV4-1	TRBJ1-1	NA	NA	CASSSSREPGTEAFF	TGCGCCAGCAGCTCATCAAGGGAGCCTGGGACTGAAGCTTTCTTT
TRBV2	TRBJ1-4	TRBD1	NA	CASSGSNRGEKLFF	TGTGCCAGCAGTGGATCCAACAGGGGTGAAAAACTGTTTTTT
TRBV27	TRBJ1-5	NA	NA	CASSLTGGQPQHF	TGTGCCAGCAGTTTAACGGGTGGTCAGCCCCAGCATTTT
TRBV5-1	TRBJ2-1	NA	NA	CASSVTGDSYNEQFF	TGCGCCAGCAGCGTTACGGGAGACTCCTACAATGAGCAGTTCTTC
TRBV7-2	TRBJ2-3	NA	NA	CASSPNRPSTDTQYF	TGTGCCAGCAGCCCGAACAGGCCTAGCACAGATACGCAGTATTTT
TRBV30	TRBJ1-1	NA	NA	CAWSVVGGNTEAFF	TGTGCCTGGAGTGTGGTAGGAGGGAACACTGAAGCTTTCTTT
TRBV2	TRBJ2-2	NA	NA	CASRLVAANTGELFF	TGTGCCAGCAGACTGGTAGCGGCGAACACCGGGGAGCTGTTTTTT
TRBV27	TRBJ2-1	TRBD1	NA	CASRGTGKGEQFF	TGTGCCAGCAGGGGGACAGGGAAGGGGGAGCAGTTCTTC
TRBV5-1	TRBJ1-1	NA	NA	CASSRGTNTEAFF	TGCGCCAGCAGCCGGGGGACGAACACTGAAGCTTTCTTT
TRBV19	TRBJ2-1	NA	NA	CASSIRSGRGYNEQFF	TGTGCCAGTAGTATTCGGAGTGGTAGGGGGTACAATGAGCAGTTCTTC
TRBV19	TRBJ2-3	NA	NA	CASSSQGSTDTQYF	TGTGCCAGTAGTTCCCAGGGGAGCACAGATACGCAGTATTTT